Reported below is one T cell receptor (beta chain). Its antigen is unknown. Here the gene names and germline are mouse. The CDR3 is cut off 1 residue early in the read; its end comes from the germline J gene. This specimen comes from a study of tissue T cells after allogeneic stem cell transplantation. Sequenced by immunoSEQ multiplex PCR; TCRdb stores in-frame clones only, minus some. The sample has fewer than 10,000 clones; over 30% are singletons. CDR1 and CDR2 (germline): KGHPV, FQNQEV (reference sequence). The V gene lost 6 bases and the J gene lost 1 base, with 9 bases spanning the gap. The CDR3 sequence is 13 residues long. Study-wide points: Within patients, tissue anatomy strongly shaped TCR repertoire composition. The study did not identify alloreactive or antigen-specific tissue TCRs, and some clones might be persisting host cells. In patients and mice, blood and spleen missed much of tissue repertoire.

Indicated time point: mouse harvest day 14 after allogeneic transplant. Each mouse received 10^7 T-cell-depleted marrow cells plus 10^6 splenic CD5+ T cells by tail vein. B6 (H2b) cells into BALB/c (H2d) mice; tissues taken at day 7 or 14. This sequence joins TRBV26 and TRBJ1-1, with D uncertain. The receptor was isolated from a female BALB/c mouse given C57BL/6 T cells with graft-versus-host disease after an allogeneic hematopoietic cell transplant. Sequencing was carried out using skin. CDR3 bases read: TGTGCCAGCAGCCCCGCTAGGAACACAGAAGTCTTC. It encodes CASSPARNTEVF. The complete CDR3 protein is CASSPARNTEVFF.